These T cell receptor beta chains were read from a single sample in a study of blood T cell repertoires in COVID-19. The protocol was immunoSEQ multiplex PCR, while the TCRdb copy is restricted to in-frame clones and leaves out a portion. The sample lists about 260,000 clones; approximately 91% were seen once. The sequencing sample was made of peripheral blood. The receptors were sampled from a human donor in a cohort sampled during active COVID-19. Each CDR3 is given with its conserved first and last residue. Each record gives: clone size, V gene, D gene, J gene, CDR3 protein, CDR3 DNA. The D gene is left open where the match is weak. Clone size is not always given. Where it is, it says once, few, many or a class for expanded clones.

>.|TRBV29-1|.|TRBJ2-5
CSVRAGGGQETQYF
TGCAGCGTGCGAGCAGGAGGTGGGCAAGAGACCCAGTACTTC
>.|TRBV28|.|TRBJ1-5
CASSFFQRAGGNQPQHF
TGTGCCAGCAGTTTTTTCCAGAGGGCAGGTGGCAATCAGCCCCAGCATTTT
>.|TRBV5-1|.|TRBJ2-3
CASSLERDTQYF
TGCGCCAGCAGCTTGGAGCGAGATACGCAGTATTTT
>.|TRBV19|.|TRBJ2-7
CASSIATGTSYEQYF
TGTGCCAGTAGTATAGCTACCGGGACTTCTTACGAGCAGTACTTC
>.|TRBV12-3/TRBV12-4|TRBD1|TRBJ2-7
CASSRNNAGTGRF
TGTGCCAGCAGTCGTAACAACGCCGGGACAGGGAGGTTC
>.|TRBV25-1|.|TRBJ2-7
CASGQGNYEQYF
TGTGCCAGCGGGCAGGGGAACTACGAGCAGTACTTC
>.|TRBV5-4|TRBD1|TRBJ1-2
CASSPAGDRRSYGYTF
TGTGCCAGCAGCCCGGCGGGGGACAGGCGTTCGTATGGCTACACCTTC
>.|TRBV3-1/TRBV3-2|TRBD2|TRBJ2-3
CASSQVYAGEADTQYF
TGTGCCAGCAGCCAAGTTTACGCGGGAGAAGCAGATACGCAGTATTTT
>.|TRBV27|.|TRBJ2-3
CASSLVGVADTQYF
TGTGCCAGCAGTTTAGTAGGGGTTGCAGATACGCAGTATTTT
>.|TRBV30|TRBD1|TRBJ1-1
CALGQIYTEAFF
TGTGCCTTGGGACAGATTTACACTGAAGCTTTCTTT
>.|TRBV27|TRBD1|TRBJ2-7
CASSFGRGPYEQYF
TGTGCCAGCAGTTTCGGCAGGGGGCCCTACGAGCAGTACTTC
>.|TRBV19|TRBD1|TRBJ2-2
CASSIRVAGGAMDLSGELFF
TGTGCCAGTAGTATAAGGGTGGCAGGGGGCGCGATGGATTTATCCGGGGAGCTGTTTTTT
>.|TRBV2|.|TRBJ2-1
CASSEIPGYVTNEQFF
TGTGCCAGCAGTGAAATCCCTGGTTATGTAACAAATGAGCAGTTCTTC
>.|TRBV30|.|TRBJ1-3
CAWSPGSRGNTIYF
TGTGCCTGGAGTCCGGGGAGTCGCGGAAACACCATATATTTT
>.|TRBV15|.|TRBJ1-2
CATSRGDRRAYGYTF
TGTGCCACCAGCAGGGGGGATCGGAGGGCCTATGGCTACACCTTC
>.|TRBV6-5|.|TRBJ2-7
CASSYRRNSYEQYF
TGTGCCAGCAGTTACAGGCGGAACTCCTACGAGCAGTACTTC
>.|TRBV5-1|.|TRBJ2-3
CASTDSPGQGSDTQYF
TGCGCCAGTACGGACAGCCCTGGCCAGGGGTCAGATACGCAGTATTTT
>.|TRBV7-2|.|TRBJ1-2
CASSQMVAGYGYTF
TGTGCCAGCAGCCAAATGGTTGCAGGTTATGGCTACACCTTC
>.|TRBV5-1|.|TRBJ1-1
CASSLGSDYTEAFF
TGCGCCAGCAGCTTGGGAAGCGATTACACTGAAGCTTTCTTT
>.|TRBV6-2/TRBV6-3|TRBD2|TRBJ2-7
CASSRSGASYEQYF
TGTGCCAGCAGCCGCAGCGGGGCCTCCTACGAGCAGTACTTC
>.|TRBV18|TRBD1|TRBJ1-2
CASSPDRGLYGYTF
TGTGCCAGCTCACCCGACAGGGGGCTCTATGGCTACACCTTC
>.|TRBV24-1|.|TRBJ2-3
CATSDLIADTDTQYF
TGTGCCACCAGTGATTTGATAGCGGACACAGATACGCAGTATTTT
>.|TRBV4-3|.|TRBJ1-2
CASSHNRAISYGYTF
TGCGCCAGCAGCCATAACAGGGCCATATCCTATGGCTACACCTTC
>once|TRBV18|.|TRBJ1-2
CASSPPGFFDGYTF
TGTGCCAGCTCACCTCCGGGATTTTTTGATGGCTACACCTTC
>once|TRBV4-1|TRBD2|TRBJ2-3
CASSQRGSGVTDTQYF
TGCGCCAGCAGCCAAAGAGGGAGCGGGGTCACAGATACGCAGTATTTT
>.|TRBV2|TRBD1|TRBJ2-7
CASSEPGQTYEQYF
TGTGCCAGCAGTGAACCGGGACAGACCTACGAGCAGTACTTC
>.|TRBV12-3/TRBV12-4|TRBD1|TRBJ1-1
CASSSDRVEAFF
TGTGCCAGCAGTTCGGACAGGGTTGAAGCTTTCTTT
>.|TRBV11-2|TRBD2|TRBJ2-2
CASSLSWGGTGELFF
TGTGCCAGCAGCTTATCGTGGGGAGGGACCGGGGAGCTGTTTTTT
>.|TRBV28|.|TRBJ2-7
CATSGKPYEQYF
TGTGCCACCTCCGGGAAACCCTACGAGCAGTACTTC
>.|TRBV6-5|.|TRBJ1-1
CAGGTSSGTEAFF
TGTGCCGGGGGGACTTCGTCGGGCACTGAAGCTTTCTTT
>.|TRBV10-1|.|TRBJ1-6
CASSVKVSANSPLHF
TGCGCCAGCAGTGTAAAGGTTAGCGCTAATTCACCCCTCCACTTT
>.|TRBV16|.|TRBJ1-5
CASSQSAHPELGAPYF
TGTGCCAGCAGCCAATCGGCGCACCCCGAGCTGGGAGCCCCATATTTT
>.|TRBV28|TRBD1|TRBJ1-1
CASSSTGERDTEAFF
TGTGCCAGCAGTTCTACAGGGGAGAGGGACACTGAAGCTTTCTTT
>.|TRBV12-3/TRBV12-4|.|TRBJ1-5
CASSFGPDQPQHF
TGTGCCAGCAGTTTTGGGCCCGATCAGCCCCAGCATTTT
>.|TRBV6-6|TRBD1|TRBJ1-5
CASSSRDRGRRQPQHF
TGTGCCAGCAGTTCCCGGGACAGGGGGCGCCGGCAGCCCCAGCATTTT
>.|TRBV4-3|.|TRBJ2-1
CASSPTRDLAYNEQFF
TGCGCCAGCAGCCCCACCCGGGACTTAGCCTACAATGAGCAGTTCTTC
>once|TRBV19|.|TRBJ2-7
CASTPPFGLAREQYF
TGTGCCAGTACCCCCCCGTTCGGGCTAGCGAGAGAGCAGTACTTC
>.|TRBV7-2|TRBD2|TRBJ2-1
CASSLTGTSGYNEQFF
TGTGCCAGCAGCTTAACCGGGACTAGCGGTTACAATGAGCAGTTCTTC
>.|TRBV28|.|TRBJ1-2
CAISGGYGYTF
TGTGCCATCTCAGGAGGCTATGGCTACACCTTC
>.|TRBV7-2|TRBD2|TRBJ2-7
CASSNSGRVSYEQYF
TGTGCCAGCAGCAATAGCGGGAGGGTATCCTACGAGCAGTACTTC
>.|TRBV19|.|TRBJ1-2
CASSWQSGDLYGYTF
TGTGCCAGTAGTTGGCAATCAGGGGACCTCTATGGCTACACCTTC
>.|TRBV20-1|TRBD2|TRBJ2-1
CSASQAGGNEQFF
TGCAGTGCTAGTCAGGCGGGGGGGAATGAGCAGTTCTTC
>.|TRBV28|.|TRBJ1-1
CASSFSGANTEAFF
TGTGCCAGCAGTTTTTCAGGGGCGAACACTGAAGCTTTCTTT
>.|TRBV6-2/TRBV6-3|.|TRBJ2-3
CASSYAGGGYTDTQYF
TGTGCCAGCAGTTACGCGGGCGGGGGCTACACAGATACGCAGTATTTT
>few|TRBV30|TRBD1|TRBJ1-4
CAWSDRDLNEKLFF
TGTGCCTGGAGCGACAGGGATCTCAATGAAAAACTGTTTTTT
>.|TRBV6-6|TRBD1|TRBJ1-3
CASSSDRELSGNTIYF
TGTGCCAGCAGTTCGGACAGGGAACTCTCTGGAAACACCATATATTTT
>.|TRBV11-3|TRBD2|TRBJ2-7
CASSLGGTSGRVKQYF
TGTGCCAGCAGCTTAGGCGGGACTAGCGGGAGAGTAAAGCAGTACTTC
>.|TRBV19|TRBD2|TRBJ2-5
CASSLSGVKETQYF
TGTGCCAGTAGTTTGAGCGGGGTAAAAGAGACCCAGTACTTC
>.|TRBV28|TRBD1|TRBJ1-2
CASRVRGHGYTF
TGTGCCAGCAGGGTCAGGGGGCACGGCTACACCTTC
>.|TRBV20-1|TRBD2|TRBJ2-7
CSASSGITYEQYF
TGCAGTGCTAGTAGCGGGATAACCTACGAGCAGTACTTC
>.|TRBV7-2|.|TRBJ1-1
CASTRTGGTEAFF
TGTGCCAGCACCAGGACGGGGGGGACTGAAGCTTTCTTT
>few|TRBV18|.|TRBJ1-4
CASSPTSTNEKLFF
TGTGCCAGCTCACCAACTTCAACTAATGAAAAACTGTTTTTT
>.|TRBV6-2/TRBV6-3|TRBD1|TRBJ2-7
CASIPPGGQTIEQYF
TGTGCCAGCATCCCTCCAGGGGGACAGACCATCGAGCAGTACTTC
>.|TRBV6-5|.|TRBJ1-1
CASGGDGTEAFF
TGTGCCAGCGGGGGCGATGGCACTGAAGCTTTCTTT
>.|TRBV7-2|.|TRBJ2-7
CASSSRFSYEQYF
TGTGCCAGCAGCTCCCGGTTCTCCTACGAGCAGTACTTC